A selection of T cell receptor beta chains follows, all from one sample in a study of cytomegalovirus exposure and HLA in healthy donors. Sequencing used immunoSEQ multiplex PCR; TCRdb keeps in-frame clones, though not all of them. The sample contains 75,000 to 80,000 clones, roughly 82% of which appear only once. The sequencing input was PBMCs. Receptors were obtained from a male donor in good health and CMV-seropositive. Both conserved end residues are part of each CDR3. The D gene is left open where the match is weak. Rows give clone size only sometimes, using once, few, many, or a class for an expanded clone.

v_gene,d_gene,j_gene,abundance,CDR3aa,CDR3nt
TRBV11-2,TRBD2,TRBJ2-5,.,CASSSPKTSGGFETQYF,TGTGCCAGCAGCTCGCCGAAGACTAGCGGGGGGTTTGAGACCCAGTACTTC
TRBV6-5,TRBD1,TRBJ1-2,.,CASSYPGTGFGYTF,TGTGCCAGCAGTTATCCCGGGACAGGGTTTGGCTACACCTTC
TRBV7-9,.,TRBJ2-1,.,CSSSPESGEQFF,TGTTCCAGCAGCCCCGAGAGTGGTGAGCAGTTCTTC
TRBV15,TRBD2,TRBJ2-1,.,CATSARLAGGPNEQFF,TGTGCCACCAGCGCCAGACTAGCGGGAGGGCCCAATGAGCAGTTCTTC
TRBV7-9,TRBD2,TRBJ2-3,few,CASSFSSGGSDTQYF,TGTGCCAGCAGCTTTTCTAGCGGGGGCTCAGATACGCAGTATTTT
TRBV28,TRBD1,TRBJ1-4,.,CATDRGEKLFF,TGTGCCACCGACAGGGGGGAAAAACTGTTTTTT
TRBV2,.,TRBJ1-2,.,CASNGGVGYGYTF,TGTGCCAGCAATGGGGGGGTGGGCTATGGCTACACCTTC
TRBV7-2,.,TRBJ2-1,.,CASSLGGGQSSYNEQFF,TGTGCCAGCAGCTTAGGGGGAGGACAAAGCTCCTACAATGAGCAGTTCTTC
TRBV18,TRBD1,TRBJ2-7,.,CASSPGQGSYEQYF,TGTGCCAGCTCACCGGGACAGGGGTCCTACGAGCAGTACTTC
TRBV30,.,TRBJ1-5,.,CAWSLNTNNQPQHF,TGTGCCTGGAGTTTAAATACAAACAATCAGCCCCAGCATTTT